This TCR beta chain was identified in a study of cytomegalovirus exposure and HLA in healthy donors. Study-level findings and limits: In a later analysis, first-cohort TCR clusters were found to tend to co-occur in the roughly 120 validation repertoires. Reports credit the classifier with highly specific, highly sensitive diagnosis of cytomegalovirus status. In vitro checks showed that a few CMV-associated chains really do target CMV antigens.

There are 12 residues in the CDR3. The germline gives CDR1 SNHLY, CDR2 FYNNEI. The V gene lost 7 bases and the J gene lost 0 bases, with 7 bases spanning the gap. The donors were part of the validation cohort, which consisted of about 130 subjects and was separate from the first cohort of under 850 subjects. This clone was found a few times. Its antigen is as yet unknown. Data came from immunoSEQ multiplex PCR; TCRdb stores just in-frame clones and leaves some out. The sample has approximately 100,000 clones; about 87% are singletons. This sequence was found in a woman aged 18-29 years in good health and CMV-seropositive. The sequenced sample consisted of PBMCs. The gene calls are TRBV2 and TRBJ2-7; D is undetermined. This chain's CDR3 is CASTDFSYEQYF. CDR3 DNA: TGTGCCAGCACAGACTTCTCCTACGAGCAGTACTTC.